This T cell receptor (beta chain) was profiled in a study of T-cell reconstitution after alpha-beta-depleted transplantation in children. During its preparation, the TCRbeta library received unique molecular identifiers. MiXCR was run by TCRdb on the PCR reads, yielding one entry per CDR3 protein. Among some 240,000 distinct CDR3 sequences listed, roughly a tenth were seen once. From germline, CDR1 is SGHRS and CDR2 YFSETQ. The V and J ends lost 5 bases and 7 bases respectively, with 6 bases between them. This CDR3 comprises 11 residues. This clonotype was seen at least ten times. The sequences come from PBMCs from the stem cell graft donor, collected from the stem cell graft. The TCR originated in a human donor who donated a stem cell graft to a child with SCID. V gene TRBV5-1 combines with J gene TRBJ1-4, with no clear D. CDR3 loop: CASRRVEKLFF. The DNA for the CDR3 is TGCGCCAGCAGGAGGGTTGAAAAACTGTTTTTT. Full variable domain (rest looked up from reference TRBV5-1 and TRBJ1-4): KAGVTQTPRYLIKTRGQQVTLSCSPISGHRSVSWYQQTPGQGLQFLFEYFSETQRNKGNFPGRFSGRQFSNSRSEMNVSTLELGDSALYLCASRRVEKLFFGSGTQLSVL.